Shown below are 12 T cell receptor beta chains from a single sample sequenced in a study of molecular identifiers for immune sequencing clone quantification. TCRdb recomputed calls from the PCR reads with MiXCR, one row per CDR3 protein. The sample has under 650,000 distinct CDR3 sequences; approximately 20% are singletons. The sequencing input was naive CD8+ T cells from blood, with Jurkat cell RNA spiked in. Sample subset: FACS-sorted CD8+CD4-CCR7+CD45RA+ naive T cells. These TCRs come from a human donor in good health. Some libraries in this study had Jurkat cell RNA spiked in.

This clonotype was recorded at least ten times. V usage is TRBV6-1 and J usage is TRBJ2-1; no clear D. V was cut by 3 bases and J by 0 bases, with 12 bases left in between. Germline loops: CDR1 MNHNS, CDR2 SASEGT. The CDR3 loop spans 16 amino acids. The CDR3 DNA reads as TGTGCCAGCAGTGACTGGTATCCTAGCTCCTACAATGAGCAGTTCTTC. It is translated as CASSDWYPSSYNEQFF.

The rearrangement links TRBV15 to TRBJ1-3, with D unclear. Germline V gene lookup returns CDR1 LNHNV and CDR2 YYDKDF (reference sequence). Trimming took off 4 bases at V and 0 bases at J, with 7 bases between the two ends. This CDR3 has 14 amino acids. CDR3 protein: CATSTVSSGNTIYF. In DNA, the CDR3 is TGTGCCACCAGCACCGTTTCCTCTGGAAACACCATATATTTT.

Comment on this clonotype: This may arise from a read error, as a much more abundant clone is one base away. The rearrangement links TRBV6-5 to TRBJ2-2; D not resolved. From germline, CDR1 is MNHEY and CDR2 SVGAGI. This CDR3 contains 13 residues. CDR3 in DNA: TGTGCCAGCAGTCACTCGATTGGCGGGGAGCTGTTTTTT. Protein: CASSHSIGGELFF.

This clonotype has a handful of counts. The chain recombines TRBV2 with TRBJ2-7; 7 nucleotides match TRBD1. V lost 5 bases and J lost 7; bases outside the gene matches: 14. The CDR3 is made up of 15 amino acids. The germline V gene encodes CDR1 SNHLY and CDR2 FYNNEI. This CDR3 is CASSTPDRVLGEQYF. CDR3 nucleotides: TGTGCCAGCAGTACGCCCGACAGGGTGCTGGGGGAGCAGTACTTC.

Notes on this clonotype: This may stem from a read error, because a much larger clone lies one nucleotide away. Without the conserved terminal phenylalanine or tryptophan, this CDR3 likely stems from a read error. The gene calls are TRBV4-3 and TRBJ1-5, with 8 bases identical to TRBD1. V lost 3 bases and J lost 2; bases outside the gene matches: 3. CDR1 and CDR2 from the germline V gene are LGHNA and YSLEER. This CDR3 is 15 amino acids long. The CDR3 nucleotides read TGCGCCAGCAGCCAGATACAGGGGGGCAATCAGCCCCAGCATTCT. It yields the protein CASSQIQGGNQPQHS.

This clonotype was seen many times. CDR3 nucleotides: TGTGCCAGCAGTGAAGGCCAGGGGGACGAGCAGTACTTC. Its translation: CASSEGQGDEQYF. This sequence joins TRBV25-1 and TRBJ2-7, with 7 bases identical to TRBD1. CDR3 length equals 13 residues. V shed 2 bases and J 5 bases; nucleotides not matched to a gene: 3. CDR1 is MGHDK, CDR2 SYGVNS, per germline.

In this sample, this clonotype turned up many times. The chain joins TRBV14 to TRBJ2-7, with D maybe TRBD1 (5 bases). The CDR3 runs 15 residues. Germline CDR1 and CDR2: SGHDN and FVKESK. The germline V and J ends were trimmed by 0 bases and 3 bases, with 12 bases remaining between them. This chain's CDR3 is CASSQDFSGYYEQYF. CDR3 DNA sequence: TGTGCCAGCAGCCAAGATTTCTCAGGGTACTACGAGCAGTACTTC.

As to this clonotype: At one boundary the junction diverges from the germline segment, which might be a read error. V and J are TRBV5-1 and TRBJ2-7; 10 nucleotides line up with TRBD1. CDR3 length: 14 residues. Germline assignment: CDR1 SGHRS and CDR2 YFSETQ. DNA of the CDR3: TGCGGCAGCAGCCCGGGACAGGGGACATACGAGCAGTACTTC. Protein sequence: CGSSPGQGTYEQYF.

This clonotype was seen a handful of times. This chain uses TRBV24-1 with TRBJ2-5, with a tentative D call TRBD1 (5 bases). V gave up 8 bases and J gave up 5 bases, with 26 bases separating them. Germline assignment: CDR1 KGHDR and CDR2 SFDVKD. The CDR3 is 17 residues long. The DNA of the CDR3 is TGTGCCACCACTACGCCAGAGAGACAGCTCCTTGGGGAGACCCAGTACTTC. Encoded protein: CATTTPERQLLGETQYF.

This clonotype has more than one count but fewer than ten. V usage is TRBV9 and J usage is TRBJ2-3; 13 nucleotides agree with TRBD2. With V trimmed by 0 bases and J by 4 bases, 5 bases remained unmatched. The germline V gene has CDR1 SGDLS and CDR2 YYNGEE. The CDR3 length is 17 residues. The CDR3 is CASSVGLAGGLADTQYF. The CDR3 nucleotides read TGTGCCAGCAGCGTAGGACTAGCGGGGGGCCTGGCAGATACGCAGTATTTT.

This clonotype was found many times. V usage is TRBV9 and J usage is TRBJ1-6, with 10 bases that match TRBD1. CDR1 and CDR2 (germline): SGDLS, YYNGEE. With V trimmed by 4 bases and J by 6 bases, 7 bases remained unmatched. The CDR3 is 16 amino acids. DNA for the CDR3: TGTGCCAGCAGCCCGACCGGGACAGGGGCTAATTCACCCCTCCACTTT. This translates into CASSPTGTGANSPLHF.

For this clonotype: This clone may be a read error of a much larger clone one base away. The chain has TRBV11-2 and TRBJ1-2; D unresolved. Germline V gene lookup returns CDR1 SGHAT and CDR2 FQNNGV. This CDR3 region has 15 residues. DNA of the CDR3: TGTGCCGGCAGCTTAGGTTCCGGCGGAGACTATGGCTACACCTTC. Translation: CAGSLGSGGDYGYTF.